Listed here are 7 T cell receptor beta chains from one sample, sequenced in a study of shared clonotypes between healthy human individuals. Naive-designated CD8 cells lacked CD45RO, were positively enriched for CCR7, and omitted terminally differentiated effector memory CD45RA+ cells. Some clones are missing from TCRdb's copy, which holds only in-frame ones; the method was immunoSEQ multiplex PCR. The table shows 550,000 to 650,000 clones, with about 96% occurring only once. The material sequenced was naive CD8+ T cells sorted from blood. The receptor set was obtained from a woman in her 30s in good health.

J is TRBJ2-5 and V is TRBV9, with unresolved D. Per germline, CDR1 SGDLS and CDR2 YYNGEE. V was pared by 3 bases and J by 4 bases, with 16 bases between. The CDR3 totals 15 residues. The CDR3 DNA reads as TGTGCCAGCAGCGCAGGATGGGCCTCCGGAGAGACCCAGTACTTC. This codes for CASSAGWASGETQYF.

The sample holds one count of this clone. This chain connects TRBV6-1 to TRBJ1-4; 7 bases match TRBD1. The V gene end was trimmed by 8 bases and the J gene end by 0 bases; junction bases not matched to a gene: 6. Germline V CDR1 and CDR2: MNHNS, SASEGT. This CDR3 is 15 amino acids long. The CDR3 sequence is CASSGTDSTNEKLFF. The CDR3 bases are TGTGCCAGCTCGGGGACAGATTCAACTAATGAAAAACTGTTTTTT.

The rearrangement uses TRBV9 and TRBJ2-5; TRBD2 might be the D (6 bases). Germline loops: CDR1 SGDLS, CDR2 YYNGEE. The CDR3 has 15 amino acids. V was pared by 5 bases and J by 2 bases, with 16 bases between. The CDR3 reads CASRAGTSNQETQYF. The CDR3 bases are TGTGCCAGCAGAGCCGGGACTTCTAATCAAGAGACCCAGTACTTC.

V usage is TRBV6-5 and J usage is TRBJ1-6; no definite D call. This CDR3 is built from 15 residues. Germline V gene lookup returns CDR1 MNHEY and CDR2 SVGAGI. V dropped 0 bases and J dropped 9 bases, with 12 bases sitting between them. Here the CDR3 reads CASSYSNDISSPLHF. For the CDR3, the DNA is TGTGCCAGCAGTTACTCGAATGACATCTCTTCACCCCTCCACTTT.

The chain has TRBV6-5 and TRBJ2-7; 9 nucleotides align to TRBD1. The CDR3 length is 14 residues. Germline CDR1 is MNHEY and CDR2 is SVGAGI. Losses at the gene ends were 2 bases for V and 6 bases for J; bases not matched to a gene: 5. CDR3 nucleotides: TGTGCCAGCAGTTACGTACAGGGGGCCTCCGAGCAGTACTTC. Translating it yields CASSYVQGASEQYF.

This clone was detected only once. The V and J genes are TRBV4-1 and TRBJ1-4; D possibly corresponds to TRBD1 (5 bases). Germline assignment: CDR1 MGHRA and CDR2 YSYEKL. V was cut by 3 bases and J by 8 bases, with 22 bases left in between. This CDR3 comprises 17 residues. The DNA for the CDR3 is TGCGCCAGCAGCCAGAAAGTTTTTGGGGCTCTGAGGGAAAAACTGTTTTTT. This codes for CASSQKVFGALREKLFF.

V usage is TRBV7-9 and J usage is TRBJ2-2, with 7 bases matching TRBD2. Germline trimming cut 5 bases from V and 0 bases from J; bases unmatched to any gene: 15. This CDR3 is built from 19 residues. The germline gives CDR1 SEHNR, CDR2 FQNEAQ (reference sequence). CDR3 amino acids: CASSPGSAGLGPNTGELFF. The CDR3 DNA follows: TGTGCCAGCAGCCCAGGATCAGCGGGATTAGGTCCGAACACCGGGGAGCTGTTTTTT.